The 24 T cell receptor beta chains below were found in one sample sequenced in a study of regulatory and conventional T cells in RAG deficiency. The method was immunoSEQ multiplex PCR; TCRdb's version includes in-frame clones alone and lacks a portion of them. The sample yields tens of thousands of clones, around 89% seen once. Blood CD4+ CD25-low CD127-high conventional T cells supplied the genomic DNA template. These same data were also listed under a study on regulatory T cells. In that study: The primer mix had 52 TRBV and 13 TRBJ primers.

Sequencing input: CD4+ effector T cells sorted from blood. Source of these receptors: a human donor in good health.

This rearrangement joins TRBV11-1 to TRBJ1-1, with D unresolved. Looked up from germline, CDR1 is SGHAT and CDR2 is FQDESV (reference sequence). This CDR3 spans 14 amino acids. V was clipped by 2 bases and J by 1 base, with 8 bases between them. CDR3 protein: CASSLHPGNTEAFF. CDR3 nucleotides: TGTGCCAGCAGCTTACATCCGGGGAACACTGAAGCTTTCTTT.

This clone was seen a single time. The V and J genes are TRBV10-2 and TRBJ1-2; 10 bases fit TRBD1. The CDR3 contains 13 residues. Unmatched junction bases numbered 2, after V lost 7 bases and J lost 3 bases. The germline CDR1 and CDR2 sequences are WSHSY and SAAADI. The CDR3 DNA is TGCGCCAGCACCGGGACAGGGGACTATGGCTACACCTTC. Protein product: CASTGTGDYGYTF.

V usage is TRBV7-9 and J usage is TRBJ1-3; the D is unclear. The CDR3 covers 15 residues. CDR1 SEHNR and CDR2 FQNEAQ come from the germline V gene (reference sequence). The V end was cut by 5 bases, the J end by 4 bases, with 15 bases between. CDR3 nucleotide sequence: TGTGCCAGCAGCCCATCGTCTGGGCGAGGAAACACCATATATTTT. Residues: CASSPSSGRGNTIYF.

The chain is built from TRBV6-6 and TRBJ1-3, with D unresolved. V lost 2 bases, J lost 4 bases, and 15 bases lay in between. The CDR3 is 16 residues long. Germline V lookup: CDR1 MNHNY, CDR2 SVGAGI (reference sequence). CDR3 nucleotide sequence: TGTGCCAGCAGTTACGGGAGGAAGGAATCCGGAAACACCATATATTTT. It translates to CASSYGRKESGNTIYF.

As DNA, the CDR3 is TGTGCCAGCAGCTCCGCCGGGACAGGGGGAATGGAGCAGTACTTC. Amino acids: CASSSAGTGGMEQYF. V usage is TRBV5-4 and J usage is TRBJ2-7; 11 nucleotides agree with TRBD1. In germline, CDR1 is SGHNT, CDR2 YYREEE (reference sequence). This CDR3 comprises 15 residues. J gave up 7 bases and V 3 bases, and 9 bases lay outside the gene matches.

The V call is TRBV5-1, the J call TRBJ2-3; 15 positions agree with TRBD2. This CDR3 region has 16 residues. V trimming: 0 bases; J trimming: 6 bases; junction bases outside the gene matches: 2. CDR1 and CDR2 (germline): SGHRS, YFSETQ. The CDR3 reads CASSLEGLAGGDTQYF. For the CDR3, the DNA is TGCGCCAGCAGCTTGGAGGGACTAGCGGGGGGCGATACGCAGTATTTT.

The V call is TRBV23-1, the J call TRBJ2-2, with 8 bases identical to TRBD1. TRBV23-1 is known as an ORF, though its function is uncertain. Trimming removed 3 bases from V and 2 bases from J; junction bases left unmatched: 8. The CDR3 covers 17 residues. The DNA of the CDR3 is TGCGCCAGCAGTCACCCCCCGGGACAGGTTAACACCGGGGAGCTGTTTTTT. Its translation is CASSHPPGQVNTGELFF.

The chain has TRBV19 and TRBJ2-1; 13 bases are a match to TRBD2. CDR1 and CDR2 (germline): LNHDA, SQIVND (reference sequence). V shed 7 bases and J 7 bases; nucleotides not matched to a gene: 10. This CDR3 comprises 16 residues. Here the CDR3 DNA reads TGTGCCAGTAAGATAACGACTAGCGGGAGGTTAAATGAGCAGTTCTTC. Translated: CASKITTSGRLNEQFF.

The V call is TRBV27, the J call TRBJ2-2, with 11 bases that match TRBD2. V was clipped by 4 bases and J by 6 bases; unmatched bases: 13. The CDR3 totals 18 residues. Germline-derived CDR1 and CDR2 are MNHEY and SMNVEV (reference sequence). The CDR3 reads CASSSTSGRPSPAGELFF. The CDR3 region has the DNA TGTGCCAGCAGTTCTACTAGCGGGAGACCATCGCCGGCCGGGGAGCTGTTTTTT.

The V gene is TRBV6-5, the J gene TRBJ2-7; 10 nucleotides match TRBD2. Germline V gene lookup returns CDR1 MNHEY and CDR2 SVGAGI. The CDR3 sequence is 15 residues long. V gave up 5 bases and J gave up 2 bases; unmatched junction bases: 6. The CDR3 sequence is CASSPERGGTYEQYF. In DNA form, the CDR3 reads TGTGCCAGCAGTCCCGAGCGGGGGGGGACCTACGAGCAGTACTTC.

As regards this clone: The same CDR3 can be traced to other DNA sequences in this sample. V gene TRBV4-1 combines with J gene TRBJ2-1; D unresolved. Germline assignment: CDR1 MGHRA and CDR2 YSYEKL. With 1 base removed from V and 0 bases from J, the gap between germline ends came to 10 bases. The CDR3 runs 16 residues. The DNA for the CDR3 is TGCGCCAGCAGCCAAGGATCCGGTAGCTCCTACAATGAGCAGTTCTTC. This codes for CASSQGSGSSYNEQFF.

The chain recombines TRBV7-2 with TRBJ2-1; D is uncertain. Germline CDR1 is SGHTA and CDR2 is FQGNSA. Trimming took off 4 bases at V and 0 bases at J, with 13 bases between the two ends. This CDR3 has 16 residues. The CDR3 loop reads CASSSSQTISYNEQFF. DNA for the CDR3: TGTGCCAGCAGCTCCTCGCAGACCATCTCCTACAATGAGCAGTTCTTC.

The DNA for the CDR3 is TGCACCAGCAGCTTCGTTAGCGGGGGCAGCACAGATACGCAGTATTTT. This codes for CTSSFVSGGSTDTQYF. V and J are TRBV1 and TRBJ2-3; TRBD2 was called by the table and not checked on the DNA. TRBV1 is assigned pseudogene status. The CDR3 extends over 16 amino acids.

The V and J genes are TRBV10-3 and TRBJ2-3; D tentatively reads TRBD1 or TRBD2 (5 bases each). The CDR3 spans 15 residues. The ends were cut back, 3 bases at V and 4 bases at J, with 14 bases in the middle. Germline CDR1 reads ENHRY; CDR2 reads SYGVKD. The CDR3 region is CAISEGRESADTQYF. The CDR3 region has the DNA TGTGCCATCAGTGAAGGCAGGGAGTCCGCAGATACGCAGTATTTT.

The chain carries TRBV2 and TRBJ1-1; D is ambiguous. Germline-derived CDR1 and CDR2 are SNHLY and FYNNEI. CDR3 size: 13 residues. V was cut by 2 bases and J by 3 bases, with 7 bases left in between. The CDR3 DNA reads TGTGCCAGCAGTGAATCCTGGGACACTGAAGCTTTCTTT. The encoded protein is CASSESWDTEAFF.

This sequence joins TRBV18 and TRBJ1-1, with D perhaps TRBD1 (5 bases). Germline V lookup: CDR1 KGHSH, CDR2 LQKENI. This CDR3 comprises 13 residues. Trimming pared 4 bases from V and 2 bases from J, leaving 8 bases between. CDR3 sequence (DNA): TGTGCCAGCTCACAGGGGATCAACACTGAAGCTTTCTTT. The encoded protein is CASSQGINTEAFF. Full variable domain (missing parts from reference TRBV18 and TRBJ1-1): NAGVMQNPRHLVRRRGQEARLRCSPMKGHSHVYWYRQLPEEGLKFMVYLQKENIIDESGMPKERFSAEFPKEGPSILRIQQVVRGDSAAYFCASSQGINTEAFFGQGTRLTVV.

The rearrangement uses TRBV29-1 and TRBJ1-2; a possible D gene is TRBD1 (5 bases). From germline, CDR1 is SQVTM and CDR2 ANQGSEA. Between the trimmed V and J ends, which lost 2 bases and 3 bases, there was a span of 16 bases. This CDR3 has 15 residues. The DNA for the CDR3 is TGCAGCGTTGAACCCGCCGCAGGGATGTACTATGGCTACACCTTC. It translates to CSVEPAAGMYYGYTF.

Regarding this clone: The sample contains more than one DNA sequence encoding this CDR3. V gene TRBV18 combines with J gene TRBJ2-2, with D unresolved. Between the trimmed V and J ends, which lost 1 base and 6 bases, there was a span of 6 bases. This CDR3 has 13 amino acids. CDR1 KGHSH and CDR2 LQKENI come from the germline V gene. DNA for the CDR3: TGTGCCAGCTCACCACAGGGTCCCGGGGAGCTGTTTTTT. It translates to CASSPQGPGELFF.

CDR3 residues: CASRRDRGHEQYF. The CDR3 DNA is TGCGCCAGCCGGCGGGACAGGGGGCACGAGCAGTACTTC. The V and J genes are TRBV5-1 and TRBJ2-7; 12 bases are a match to TRBD1. From germline, CDR1 is SGHRS and CDR2 YFSETQ. The junction had 4 bases not matched to a gene; V was cut back by 7 bases and J by 5 bases. CDR3 size: 13 residues.

The V and J genes are TRBV18 and TRBJ1-1, with 7 positions matching TRBD1. The germline V gene encodes CDR1 KGHSH and CDR2 LQKENI. The CDR3 length is 15 residues. After removal of 5 bases from V and 0 bases from J, the junction contained 6 bases not matched to a gene. CDR3 sequence: CASSGQAILNTEAFF. The CDR3 DNA follows: TGTGCCAGCTCAGGACAGGCCATCTTGAACACTGAAGCTTTCTTT.

The rearrangement links TRBV29-1 to TRBJ2-3; D is unclear. V was clipped by 4 bases and J by 5 bases, with 13 bases between them. There are 13 residues in the CDR3. The germline gives CDR1 SQVTM, CDR2 ANQGSEA. The CDR3 here is CSVVLVIGDTQYF. CDR3 nucleotide sequence: TGCAGCGTTGTCCTAGTGATCGGAGATACGCAGTATTTT.

The genes are TRBV5-1 and TRBJ1-6; D unclear. This CDR3 contains 16 residues. V lost 0 bases and J lost 0, with 7 bases in between. Germline values: CDR1 SGHRS, CDR2 YFSETQ. The chain's CDR3 is CASSLDISSYNSPLHF. CDR3 nucleotides: TGCGCCAGCAGCTTGGACATAAGCTCCTATAATTCACCCCTCCACTTT.

The chain uses TRBV30 and TRBJ2-1, with unresolved D. CDR3 size: 11 residues. Germline V CDR1 and CDR2: GTSNPN, SVGIG (reference sequence). Between the trimmed V and J ends, which lost 3 bases and 8 bases, there was a span of 8 bases. CDR3 loop: CAWSAEHEQFF. CDR3 coding DNA: TGTGCCTGGAGCGCGGAGCATGAGCAGTTCTTC.

This clone was found once. V is TRBV6-6 and J is TRBJ1-4, with D possibly TRBD1 on 6 matching bases. V lost 5 bases, J lost 8 bases, and 21 bases lay in between. CDR3 size: 16 residues. CDR1 MNHNY and CDR2 SVGAGI come from the germline V gene (reference sequence). The CDR3 sequence is CASSNRDKEGQEKLFF. DNA of the CDR3: TGTGCCAGCAGTAACCGGGACAAAGAAGGGCAGGAAAAACTGTTTTTT.